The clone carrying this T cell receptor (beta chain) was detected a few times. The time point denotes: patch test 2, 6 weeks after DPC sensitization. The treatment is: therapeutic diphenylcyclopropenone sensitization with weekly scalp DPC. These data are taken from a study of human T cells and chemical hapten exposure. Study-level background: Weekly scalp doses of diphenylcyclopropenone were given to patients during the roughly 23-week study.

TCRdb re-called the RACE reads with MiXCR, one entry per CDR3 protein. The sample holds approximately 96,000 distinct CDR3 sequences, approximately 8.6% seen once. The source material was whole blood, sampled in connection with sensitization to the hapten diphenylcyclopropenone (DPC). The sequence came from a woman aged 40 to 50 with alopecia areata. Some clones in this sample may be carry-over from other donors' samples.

The chain's CDR3 is CAMDTQPGTQYF. In DNA form, the CDR3 reads TGTGCCATGGACACCCAGCCCGGGACCCAGTACTTC. The chain joins TRBV28 to TRBJ2-5, with TRBD1 as a possible D gene (5 bases). This CDR3 has 12 amino acids. Germline lookup yields CDR1 MDHEN and CDR2 SYDVKM. The V end was cut by 10 bases, the J end by 7 bases, with 16 bases between.